This is a list of T cell receptor beta chains from one sample in a study of T cells after yellow fever vaccination. TCRdb called the 5' RACE reads again in MiXCR, with one record for every CDR3 protein. The sample yields hundreds of thousands of distinct CDR3 sequences, 15% to 20% seen once. Sequenced here: PBMCs, sampled 15 days after the yellow fever booster vaccination. The source is a man aged 25 to 40 who received the YFV17D yellow fever vaccine. Each CDR3 is given with its conserved first and last residue. D genes are given only for firm matches. The size field is filled for only some rows; it gives once, few, many or a size class.

clone size	V gene	J gene	D gene	CDR3 protein	CDR3 DNA
few	TRBV20-1	TRBJ2-3	TRBD1	CSARDGQGQYF	TGCAGTGCTAGGGATGGACAGGGGCAGTATTTT
few	TRBV5-1	TRBJ2-1	.	CASSWTESSYNEQFF	TGTGCCAGCAGCTGGACGGAGAGCTCCTACAATGAGCAGTTCTTC
many	TRBV20-1	TRBJ2-1	.	CSAREEGFTGPYNEQFF	TGCAGTGCTAGAGAGGAGGGATTTACCGGCCCTTACAATGAGCAGTTCTTC
.	TRBV7-2	TRBJ2-1	TRBD2	CASSFSGLEQFF	TGTGCCAGCAGCTTTAGCGGGCTAGAGCAGTTCTTC
.	TRBV29-1	TRBJ2-1	TRBD2	CSALASGRVIGYNEQFF	TGCAGCGCCCTTGCTAGCGGGAGAGTAATAGGGTACAATGAGCAGTTCTTC
.	TRBV20-1	TRBJ2-2	.	CSARESGELFF	TGCAGTGCTAGAGAGTCCGGGGAGCTGTTTTTT
few	TRBV7-3	TRBJ2-1	TRBD2	CASSSLPGLAGGSEQFF	TGTGCCAGCAGCTCACTACCGGGACTAGCGGGAGGGTCTGAGCAGTTCTTC
.	TRBV7-2	TRBJ1-2	.	CASSSNREGGYTF	TGTGCCAGCAGCTCCAACAGGGAAGGTGGCTACACCTTC
.	TRBV11-2	TRBJ2-3	.	CASSLAPANTQYF	TGTGCCAGCAGCTTAGCGCCCGCTAATACGCAGTATTTT
few	TRBV25-1	TRBJ2-7	.	CATNPRGRSYEQYF	TGTGCCACCAACCCGCGGGGCCGGTCCTACGAGCAGTACTTC
few	TRBV29-1	TRBJ2-1	.	CSAQTGPSSYNEQFF	TGCAGCGCCCAGACTGGGCCCAGCTCCTACAATGAGCAGTTCTTC
few	TRBV7-2	TRBJ2-3	.	CASSLVPTRGTDTQYF	TGTGCCAGCAGCTTAGTTCCGACAAGGGGCACAGATACGCAGTATTTT
few	TRBV6-1	TRBJ2-1	TRBD2	CASSESGGPLYNEQFF	TGTGCCAGCAGTGAATCGGGAGGGCCTTTATACAATGAGCAGTTCTTC
.	TRBV12-3/TRBV12-4	TRBJ2-1	.	CASSPEGNGYYNEQFF	TGTGCCAGCAGTCCGGAAGGTAACGGGTACTACAATGAGCAGTTCTTC
.	TRBV29-1	TRBJ2-1	TRBD2	CSLWGGRNEQFF	TGCAGCCTGTGGGGAGGGAGGAATGAGCAGTTCTTC
.	TRBV7-9	TRBJ2-2	.	CASSFPTVQGTGELFF	TGTGCCAGCAGCTTCCCGACCGTTCAGGGAACCGGGGAGCTGTTTTTT
.	TRBV12-3/TRBV12-4	TRBJ1-1	.	CASRVGLQNTEAFF	TGTGCCAGCAGGGTGGGACTCCAGAACACTGAAGCTTTCTTT
.	TRBV29-1	TRBJ2-3	TRBD1	CSARAGGSDTQYF	TGCAGCGCCCGGGCAGGGGGCTCAGATACGCAGTATTTT
.	TRBV3-1	TRBJ1-1	.	CASSQGGGAEAFF	TGTGCCAGCAGCCAAGGAGGAGGGGCTGAAGCTTTCTTT
.	TRBV20-1	TRBJ2-7	.	CSAVHGEQYF	TGCAGTGCGGTTCACGGCGAGCAGTACTTC
.	TRBV6-5	TRBJ2-7	TRBD1	CASTSPGQGAREQYF	TGTGCCAGCACTTCGCCGGGGCAGGGGGCGAGGGAGCAGTACTTC
.	TRBV10-3	TRBJ1-4	.	CAISESLNNEKLFF	TGTGCCATCAGTGAGTCGTTAAATAATGAAAAACTGTTTTTT
few	TRBV24-1	TRBJ2-3	TRBD2	CATSDGGLVSGRTDTQYF	TGTGCCACCAGTGATGGTGGACTAGTTAGCGGTCGCACAGATACGCAGTATTTT
.	TRBV12-3/TRBV12-4	TRBJ1-1	.	CASSTPPEITEAFF	TGTGCCAGCAGTACTCCCCCAGAGATCACTGAAGCTTTCTTT
few	TRBV6-1	TRBJ1-1	.	CASWIRRDGSAFF	TGTGCCAGCTGGATTCGAAGGGACGGATCGGCTTTCTTT
.	TRBV20-1	TRBJ2-3	.	CSARDPGTQYF	TGCAGTGCTAGAGATCCGGGTACGCAGTATTTT
few	TRBV5-1	TRBJ2-2	TRBD2	CASSPGLELAGELFF	TGCGCCAGCAGCCCGGGACTAGAACTCGCCGGGGAGCTGTTTTTT
.	TRBV5-5	TRBJ1-3	.	CASSFAGTGNTIYF	TGTGCCAGCAGCTTTGCAGGGACTGGAAACACCATATATTTT
few	TRBV2	TRBJ2-1	.	CATPTRRAYNEQFF	TGTGCCACCCCTACTAGGCGGGCCTACAATGAGCAGTTCTTC
.	TRBV27	TRBJ2-1	.	CASTRAGTVGNNEQFF	TGTGCCAGCACCCGAGCCGGGACGGTCGGCAACAATGAGCAGTTCTTC
few	TRBV19	TRBJ2-7	TRBD1	CASSDTGVKSYEQYF	TGTGCCAGTAGCGATACAGGGGTAAAATCCTACGAGCAGTACTTC
few	TRBV2	TRBJ2-7	.	CASRTPQAYEQYF	TGTGCCAGCAGGACCCCCCAGGCCTACGAGCAGTACTTC
.	TRBV5-1	TRBJ1-1	.	CASRFYRTSTSVGTEAFF	TGCGCCAGCCGATTTTACCGGACCTCCACCTCGGTGGGGACTGAAGCTTTCTTT
few	TRBV13	TRBJ1-5	.	CASVCGPAIEPQHF	TGTGCCAGCGTATGCGGGCCGGCCATAGAGCCCCAGCATTTT
few	TRBV3-1	TRBJ2-7	.	CASSQTGSSYEQYF	TGTGCCAGCAGCCAAACTGGGAGCTCCTACGAGCAGTACTTC
many	TRBV20-1	TRBJ2-2	TRBD1	CSAGTGPLNTGELFF	TGCAGTGCTGGGACAGGCCCTCTGAACACCGGGGAGCTGTTTTTT
few	TRBV2	TRBJ1-5	TRBD1	CATSGQPNQPQHF	TGTGCCACCTCGGGACAGCCTAATCAGCCCCAGCATTTT
.	TRBV5-1	TRBJ1-1	.	CASSPGMGIEAFF	TGCGCCAGCAGCCCTGGGATGGGGATTGAAGCTTTCTTT
.	TRBV12-3/TRBV12-4	TRBJ1-2	.	CASSLLGYGYTF	TGTGCCAGCAGTTTACTCGGGTACGGCTACACCTTC
.	TRBV7-2	TRBJ2-7	.	CASSSSPGTEQYF	TGTGCCAGCAGCTCAAGCCCAGGGACCGAGCAGTACTTC
.	TRBV6-1	TRBJ2-7	TRBD1	CASHSRGKSYEQYF	TGTGCCAGCCATTCCAGGGGGAAGTCCTACGAGCAGTACTTC
.	TRBV4-1	TRBJ2-7	.	CASSKKADYEQYF	TGCGCCAGCAGCAAAAAAGCCGACTACGAGCAGTACTTC
.	TRBV12-3/TRBV12-4	TRBJ2-3	TRBD2	CASRTLRAGGADTQYF	TGTGCCAGCAGAACCTTGAGGGCGGGGGGTGCAGATACGCAGTATTTT
few	TRBV5-1	TRBJ2-7	.	CASSPGRLSYEQYF	TGCGCCAGCAGCCCGGGACGGCTCTCCTACGAGCAGTACTTC
few	TRBV5-1	TRBJ2-2	.	CASSLGQIKNTGELFF	TGCGCCAGCAGCTTGGGACAGATAAAGAACACCGGGGAGCTGTTTTTT
few	TRBV18	TRBJ2-7	.	CASSSGMDEQYF	TGTGCCAGCTCCTCGGGGATGGACGAGCAGTACTTC
.	TRBV19	TRBJ2-7	.	CASRGRAQGEQYF	TGTGCCAGTAGAGGAAGGGCCCAGGGGGAGCAGTACTTC
few	TRBV21-1	TRBJ2-7	.	CASSKRDPTYEQYF	TGTGCCAGCAGCAAACGAGACCCCACCTACGAGCAGTACTTC
.	TRBV6-4	TRBJ2-3	TRBD2	CASKAGGGADTQYF	TGTGCCAGCAAAGCGGGAGGAGGGGCGGATACGCAGTATTTT
.	TRBV10-3	TRBJ2-2	.	CAINPGLTTGELFF	TGTGCCATCAACCCGGGCCTAACCACCGGGGAGCTGTTTTTT
.	TRBV28	TRBJ2-3	.	CASSLGEAQYF	TGTGCCAGCAGTTTGGGAGAAGCGCAGTATTTT
many	TRBV29-1	TRBJ2-1	.	CSVGTISYNEQFF	TGCAGCGTTGGGACTATCTCCTACAATGAGCAGTTCTTC
few	TRBV6-2/TRBV6-3	TRBJ2-1	.	CASRQGGNNEQFF	TGTGCCAGCAGACAGGGAGGGAACAATGAGCAGTTCTTC
many	TRBV6-2/TRBV6-3	TRBJ1-5	.	CASSKGDQPQHF	TGTGCCAGCAGTAAAGGGGATCAGCCCCAGCATTTT
few	TRBV18	TRBJ2-7	.	CASSPRGEGFQYF	TGTGCCAGCTCACCACGAGGGGAAGGGTTTCAGTACTTC
.	TRBV27	TRBJ2-7	.	CASSKNRDVYEQYF	TGTGCCAGCAGTAAGAACCGGGACGTCTACGAGCAGTACTTC
.	TRBV9	TRBJ2-2	.	CASSPRVGPLNTGELFF	TGTGCCAGCAGCCCCCGGGTAGGGCCCCTGAACACCGGGGAGCTGTTTTTT
few	TRBV12-3/TRBV12-4	TRBJ2-4	.	CASSLATGTLAKNIQYF	TGTGCCAGCAGTTTAGCGACGGGCACCCTAGCCAAAAACATTCAGTACTTC
few	TRBV4-3	TRBJ2-7	.	CASSRETSAGASYEQYF	TGCGCCAGCAGCCGAGAAACATCAGCGGGTGCGTCCTACGAGCAGTACTTC
.	TRBV3-1	TRBJ2-1	.	CASSHAAEQFF	TGTGCCAGCAGCCACGCTGCTGAGCAGTTCTTC